The 14 T cell receptor beta chains listed next were all sequenced from one sample in a study of T-cell reconstitution after alpha-beta-depleted transplantation in children. Using unique molecular identifiers, the investigators prepared the TCRbeta library. Via MiXCR, TCRdb re-called the PCR reads, giving one row per CDR3 protein. The sample shows roughly 500,000 distinct CDR3 sequences, about a sixth of them seen only once. This specimen was PBMCs from the stem cell graft donor, taken from the stem cell graft. The receptors shown here come from a human donor who donated a stem cell graft to a child with acute lymphoblastic leukemia.

The genes are TRBV12-3 or TRBV12-4 and TRBJ2-1, with D perhaps matching TRBD2 (6 bases). CDR3 length equals 13 residues. The ends were cut back, 8 bases at V and 10 bases at J, with 18 bases in the middle. This CDR3 reads CASSDTLGREQFF. The CDR3, as DNA: TGTGCCAGCTCCGATACTTTGGGGAGGGAGCAGTTCTTC.

A few counts support this clonotype. This chain connects TRBV7-6 to TRBJ1-4, with D uncertain. From germline, CDR1 is SGHVS and CDR2 FNYEAQ. The CDR3 length is 16 residues. Trimming left V 2 bases short and J 0 bases short, with 10 bases between. The CDR3 coding sequence is TGTGCCAGCAGCTTAAAAGCCACCCCAACTAATGAAAAACTGTTTTTT. Translating it yields CASSLKATPTNEKLFF.

The chain recombines TRBV9 with TRBJ1-1; D remains ambiguous. The CDR3 has 13 amino acids. V lost 2 bases, J lost 2 bases, and 7 bases lay in between. Germline CDR1 SGDLS, CDR2 YYNGEE. The CDR3 DNA reads as TGTGCCAGCAGCGTCTCGAGAAACACTGAAGCTTTCTTT. Translating it yields CASSVSRNTEAFF.

This clonotype was seen a few times. V usage is TRBV7-9 and J usage is TRBJ2-7; 9 bases are shared with TRBD1. J was trimmed by 2 bases and V by 6 bases; bases with no gene match: 11. Germline CDR1 and CDR2: SEHNR and FQNEAQ (reference sequence). This CDR3 has 16 residues. CDR3 DNA sequence: TGTGCCAGCAGGTTAACCGTGACAGGGGGTACCTACGAGCAGTACTTC. Encoded protein: CASRLTVTGGTYEQYF.

This chain uses TRBV5-1 with TRBJ1-5; 10 nucleotides agree with TRBD1. Germline lookup yields CDR1 SGHRS and CDR2 YFSETQ. The CDR3 has 15 amino acids. V was pared by 4 bases and J by 7 bases, with 8 bases of the junction left unmatched. The CDR3 spells CASSDGTGVGQPQHF. In DNA, the CDR3 is TGCGCCAGCAGCGACGGGACAGGGGTAGGGCAGCCCCAGCATTTT. Looking up the rest from reference TRBV5-1 and TRBJ1-5 gives the full variable domain: KAGVTQTPRYLIKTRGQQVTLSCSPISGHRSVSWYQQTPGQGLQFLFEYFSETQRNKGNFPGRFSGRQFSNSRSEMNVSTLELGDSALYLCASSDGTGVGQPQHFGDGTRLSIL.

This clonotype appeared a few times. The V gene is TRBV24-1, the J gene TRBJ1-5; 8 bases line up with TRBD1. V lost 4 bases, J lost 6 bases, and 7 bases stayed unmatched. This CDR3 is built from 15 residues. The germline V gene encodes CDR1 KGHDR and CDR2 SFDVKD. The CDR3 loop is CATSDPTGGTQPQHF. The CDR3 bases are TGTGCCACCAGTGACCCCACAGGGGGAACTCAGCCCCAGCATTTT.

This clonotype was detected only a few times. The chain is built from TRBV13 and TRBJ2-1, with 7 nucleotides matching TRBD2. V gave up 0 bases and J gave up 10 bases; unmatched junction bases: 6. The CDR3 covers 14 residues. Germline V gene lookup returns CDR1 PRHDT and CDR2 FYEKMQ (reference sequence). The CDR3 bases are TGTGCCAGCAGCTTAGGACCCCAGGGAGGGGAGCAGTTCTTC. Translation gives CASSLGPQGGEQFF. The full variable domain, with the rest looked up from reference TRBV13 and TRBJ2-1, is AAGVIQSPRHLIKEKRETATLKCYPIPRHDTVYWYQQGPGQDPQFLISFYEKMQSDKGSIPDRFSAQQFSDYHSELNMSSLELGDSALYFCASSLGPQGGEQFFGPGTRLTVL.

This clonotype appeared a few times. V and J are TRBV9 and TRBJ2-2; either TRBD1 or TRBD2 may fit D (5 bases each). V was cut by 3 bases and J by 7 bases, with 19 bases left in between. Germline CDR1 reads SGDLS; CDR2 reads YYNGEE. CDR3 length equals 16 residues. The CDR3 nucleotides read TGTGCCAGCAGCGGACGGGACCCCCGGGGTTACGGGGAGCTGTTTTTT. This translates into CASSGRDPRGYGELFF.

In nucleotides, the CDR3 is TGTGCCAGCAGCCCTACGACAGGGGGTAATTCACCCCTCCACTTT. Amino acids: CASSPTTGGNSPLHF. The rearrangement links TRBV28 to TRBJ1-6, with 9 positions matching TRBD1. CDR3 length equals 15 residues. V gave up 6 bases and J gave up 6 bases; unmatched junction bases: 6. Looked up from germline, CDR1 is MDHEN and CDR2 is SYDVKM.

CDR3 nucleotide sequence: TGTGCCAGCAGCTTAATCACTAGCGGGAAGATGGAGACCCAGTACTTC. Amino acid sequence: CASSLITSGKMETQYF. The rearrangement joins TRBV5-6 to TRBJ2-5; TRBD2 agrees at 10 bases. V shed 2 bases and J 5 bases; nucleotides not matched to a gene: 9. This CDR3 has 16 residues. Germline CDR1 SGHDT, CDR2 YYEEEE.

The rearrangement links TRBV15 to TRBJ2-1, with D unclear. CDR3 length equals 14 residues. Germline values: CDR1 LNHNV, CDR2 YYDKDF (reference sequence). V was pared by 0 bases and J by 5 bases, with 8 bases between. The CDR3 DNA sequence: TGTGCCACCAGCAGAGAAAGATTTAACAATGAGCAGTTCTTC. The encoded protein is CATSRERFNNEQFF.

This clonotype was picked up a small number of times. The rearrangement joins TRBV29-1 to TRBJ2-1, with 9 positions matching TRBD1. The CDR3 is 13 residues long. The V gene's germline CDR1 is SQVTM and CDR2 ANQGSEA. Losses at the gene ends were 4 bases for V and 6 bases for J; bases not matched to a gene: 4. CDR3 bases: TGCAGCGTTGCGGGACAGGGAACCAATGAGCAGTTCTTC. This translates into CSVAGQGTNEQFF.

This clonotype was observed a handful of times. This chain links TRBV5-1 with TRBJ2-5; TRBD1 matches 7 bases. Trimming removed 6 bases from V and 3 bases from J; junction bases left unmatched: 11. The CDR3 extends over 15 amino acids. Germline V gives CDR1 SGHRS, CDR2 YFSETQ. The CDR3 nucleotides are TGCGCCAGCAAGCTCCTCTCTACAGGGGAAGAGACCCAGTACTTC. As protein: CASKLLSTGEETQYF.

This clonotype occurred a few times. The chain links TRBV5-5 to TRBJ2-1, with a weak D call TRBD2 (5 bases). The CDR3 consists of 16 residues. Per the germline V gene, CDR1 is SGHKS and CDR2 is YYEKEE (reference sequence). Trimming stripped 0 bases from V and 0 bases from J, with 10 bases between. For the CDR3, the DNA is TGTGCCAGCAGCTTGGACCGAGCGGACTCCTACAATGAGCAGTTCTTC. Protein product: CASSLDRADSYNEQFF.